A single sample is the source of the 15 T cell receptor beta chains below, sequenced in a study of cytomegalovirus exposure and HLA in healthy donors. Sequenced by immunoSEQ multiplex PCR; TCRdb stores in-frame clones only, minus some. The table includes around 300,000 clones, approximately 91% detected once. The sample taken for sequencing was PBMCs. These receptors all stem from a man under 40 in good health and CMV-seronegative.

The chain uses TRBV19 and TRBJ2-2; weak D call: TRBD1 (6 bases). CDR1 LNHDA and CDR2 SQIVND come from the germline V gene (reference sequence). CDR3 length: 16 residues. The V gene lost 4 bases and the J gene lost 1 base, with 13 bases spanning the gap. CDR3 DNA sequence: TGTGCCAGTAGTAGGCTAACGGGACAGAACACCGGGGAGCTGTTTTTT. Translation: CASSRLTGQNTGELFF.

The chain recombines TRBV7-6 with TRBJ2-7; D perhaps matches TRBD2 (5 bases). CDR1 is SGHVS and CDR2 is FNYEAQ in the germline V gene. V lost 3 bases to trimming and J lost 4 bases, with 10 bases between them. The CDR3 is 13 amino acids. CDR3 in DNA: TGTGCCAGCAGCTTTGGCCAGCGGTACGAGCAGTACTTC. Translating it yields CASSFGQRYEQYF.

The V call is TRBV27, the J call TRBJ1-1; D not certain. CDR1 and CDR2 (germline): MNHEY, SMNVEV (reference sequence). The CDR3 is 13 residues long. Trimming took 2 bases from V and 12 from J, leaving 16 bases between them. CDR3 region: CASSLGGLSTTFF. The CDR3 DNA is TGTGCCAGCAGTTTAGGAGGACTAAGCACAACTTTCTTT.

This sequence joins TRBV11-2 and TRBJ2-5; perhaps TRBD1 as D (5 bases). The CDR3 loop spans 10 amino acids. V lost 5 bases, J lost 8 bases, and 6 bases lay in between. Germline V gene data show CDR1 as SGHAT and CDR2 as FQNNGV. This chain's CDR3 is CASSQGTQYF. The CDR3 DNA follows: TGTGCCAGCAGCCAGGGAACCCAGTACTTC.

The chain uses TRBV15 and TRBJ2-7, with a tentative D call TRBD2 (6 bases). The CDR3 loop spans 15 amino acids. Trimming pared 3 bases from V and 0 bases from J, leaving 12 bases between. Looked up from germline, CDR1 is LNHNV and CDR2 is YYDKDF (reference sequence). DNA for the CDR3: TGTGCCACCAGCAGGGTTGGGGGGAGCTCCTACGAGCAGTACTTC. It translates to CATSRVGGSSYEQYF.

The V call is TRBV7-9, the J call TRBJ1-1; 8 nucleotides align to TRBD1. From germline, CDR1 is SEHNR and CDR2 FQNEAQ (reference sequence). The CDR3 is made up of 14 amino acids. V shed 6 bases, J shed 4 bases, and the junction held 7 bases outside the gene matches. The CDR3 DNA is TGTGCCAGCAGGGGAGGACAGGGAGGCACTGAAGCTTTCTTT. Its protein is CASRGGQGGTEAFF.

The J gene is TRBJ1-1, the V gene TRBV30, with a tentative D call TRBD1 (5 bases). V gave up 4 bases and J gave up 2 bases, with 17 bases separating them. From germline, CDR1 is GTSNPN and CDR2 SVGIG (reference sequence). The CDR3 runs to 15 residues. Written as DNA, the CDR3 is TGTGCCTGGAATGGATGGGGCGTTATAAACACTGAAGCTTTCTTT. As protein: CAWNGWGVINTEAFF.

This clone has just one count. V and J are TRBV2 and TRBJ2-3; no clear D. The CDR3 has 15 residues. Trimming left V 4 bases short and J 0 bases short, with 11 bases between. Germline V gives CDR1 SNHLY, CDR2 FYNNEI. DNA of the CDR3: TGTGCCAGCAGTGTGTCAACTACTAGCACAGATACGCAGTATTTT. Amino acid sequence: CASSVSTTSTDTQYF.

V and J are TRBV18 and TRBJ2-7; D is perhaps TRBD2 (6 bases). V lost 2 bases and J lost 2, with 16 bases in between. Germline V gene data show CDR1 as KGHSH and CDR2 as LQKENI. The CDR3 has 16 amino acids. CDR3 nucleotide sequence: TGTGCCAGCTCACCAATTGGCCTCGGGGGAACCTACGAGCAGTACTTC. Translating it yields CASSPIGLGGTYEQYF.

The rearrangement joins TRBV25-1 to TRBJ1-1; D is possibly TRBD1 (6 bases). V was cut by 3 bases and J by 0 bases, with 17 bases left in between. This CDR3 comprises 17 residues. Germline values: CDR1 MGHDK, CDR2 SYGVNS. The CDR3 protein is CASSDKQGVGVNTEAFF. The DNA for the CDR3 is TGTGCCAGCAGTGATAAACAGGGTGTTGGAGTGAACACTGAAGCTTTCTTT.

The rearrangement uses TRBV7-8 and TRBJ2-5, with TRBD1 matching 8 bases. Germline V gene lookup returns CDR1 SGHVS and CDR2 FQNEAQ. The V gene end was trimmed by 0 bases and the J gene end by 7 bases; junction bases not matched to a gene: 7. The CDR3 totals 15 residues. The CDR3: CASSLATGQGGTQYF. For the CDR3, the DNA is TGTGCCAGCAGCTTAGCTACCGGACAGGGAGGGACCCAGTACTTC.

The sample holds one count of this clone. This chain connects TRBV5-4 to TRBJ2-7, with D maybe TRBD1 (6 bases). CDR3 length: 15 amino acids. The germline CDR1 and CDR2 sequences are SGHNT and YYREEE (reference sequence). V lost 0 bases and J lost 6, with 16 bases in between. DNA of the CDR3: TGTGCCAGCAGCTTGGGGGCAGGGGTTCGGGGCGAGCAGTACTTC. Its translation: CASSLGAGVRGEQYF.

V usage is TRBV15 and J usage is TRBJ2-5; D unresolved. Trimming removed 0 bases at V and 5 bases at J, with 19 bases between. Germline assignment: CDR1 LNHNV and CDR2 YYDKDF (reference sequence). The CDR3 runs to 17 residues. The CDR3 DNA reads as TGTGCCACCAGCAGAGATAACGCAGGTGGAAAATTGGAGACCCAGTACTTC. Translation gives CATSRDNAGGKLETQYF.

The CDR3 DNA reads TGTGCCAGCAGTTACTCGACTGTTGATATGAACACTGAAGCTTTCTTT. As protein: CASSYSTVDMNTEAFF. The V gene is TRBV6-5, the J gene TRBJ1-1; D unclear. The V gene's germline CDR1 is MNHEY and CDR2 SVGAGI. The CDR3 consists of 16 residues. Trimming pared 0 bases from V and 0 bases from J, leaving 11 bases between.

The chain links TRBV6-6 to TRBJ1-2, with 9 nucleotides matching TRBD1. Trimming cost V 6 bases and J 6 bases; bases outside gene matches: 2. The CDR3 totals 12 residues. Germline lookup yields CDR1 MNHNY and CDR2 SVGAGI (reference sequence). The CDR3 DNA follows: TGTGCCAGCAGGACAGGGGGGGATGGCTACACCTTC. Its translation: CASRTGGDGYTF.